A few counts support the clone carrying this T cell receptor beta chain. Its specificity is not known. No infections or other immune events were documented during collection. Per germline, CDR1 MNHNS and CDR2 SASEGT. V was clipped by 10 bases and J by 2 bases; unmatched bases: 4. This CDR3 region has 14 residues. The data were taken from a study of identifying expanded T cells in peripheral blood. Overall study findings and caveats: Around 1.2 clones differed between technical replicates, versus approximately 17 and 20 over time.

TCRdb keeps only in-frame clones here, not all; method: immunoSEQ multiplex PCR. In the table there are around 47,000 clones, 65% to 90% of which are singletons. The receptor comes from a person between 18 and 75 years old in good health. Sequencing was carried out using blood. The chain joins TRBV6-1 to TRBJ2-1, with 11 bases identical to TRBD2. Written as DNA, the CDR3 is TGTGCCACCACTAGCGGGGGTACCTACAATGAGCAGTTCTTC. Amino acids: CATTSGGTYNEQFF.